The T cell receptor (beta chain) described here comes from a study of blood T cell repertoires in COVID-19. At the level of the study: Sample material is recorded as cDNA or gDNA derived from T cells, B-cell-depleted T cells, or PBMCs.

The CDR3 runs 17 residues. V dropped 5 bases and J dropped 3 bases, with 19 bases sitting between them. The germline gives CDR1 MDHEN, CDR2 SYDVKM. Seattle enrolled patients during active infection and tracked them longitudinally. Original data processing: Counts of nucleated cells, estimated from reference gene primer amplification, were obtained. Generated by immunoSEQ multiplex PCR, the TCRdb table keeps only in-frame clones and is missing some. That table gives V, J and clone size, and the DNA gave D and trimming. The sample includes under 300,000 clones, around 85% of them seen just once. This TCR came from a human donor with COVID-19, enrolled during active disease. The donor label of this sample is uncertain. The V call is TRBV28, the J call TRBJ2-2; D is perhaps TRBD2 (6 bases). Sample: peripheral blood. The CDR3 sequence: CASSPGGLSGYTGELFF. The CDR3 nucleotides read TGTGCCAGCAGTCCAGGAGGGTTGTCCGGATACACCGGGGAGCTGTTTTTT.